One sample yielded the 4 T cell receptor beta chains listed below, sequenced in a study of blood T cell repertoires in COVID-19. The protocol was immunoSEQ multiplex PCR, while the TCRdb copy is restricted to in-frame clones and leaves out a portion. The data show under 450,000 clones, with roughly 80% seen just once and approximately 5% held by the top ten. Input material: PBMCs or T cells enriched from blood (not recorded which). The receptors stem from a woman between 45 and 65 years old who had recovered from COVID-19.

J is TRBJ1-5 and V is TRBV19; D is ambiguous. The CDR3 contains 15 residues. Trimming shortened V by 1 base and J by 0 bases, and 7 bases separated the two germline ends. CDR1 and CDR2 from the germline V gene are LNHDA and SQIVND (reference sequence). CDR3 protein: CASSIGHYSNQPQHF. CDR3 sequence (DNA): TGTGCCAGTAGTATAGGGCATTATAGCAATCAGCCCCAGCATTTT.

The chain combines TRBV18 with TRBJ1-1; 9 nucleotides match TRBD1. J gave up 4 bases and V 3 bases, and 15 bases lay outside the gene matches. The CDR3 covers 18 residues. Germline V gene sequence: CDR1 KGHSH, CDR2 LQKENI. CDR3 residues: CASSPIPGQGWSGTEAFF. CDR3 sequence (DNA): TGTGCCAGCTCACCTATACCGGGACAGGGTTGGTCCGGCACTGAAGCTTTCTTT.

V usage is TRBV5-6 and J usage is TRBJ2-5, with 11 nucleotides matching TRBD2. Germline assignment: CDR1 SGHDT and CDR2 YYEEEE. Germline trimming cut 4 bases from V and 5 bases from J; bases unmatched to any gene: 4. This CDR3 has 14 residues. In DNA, the CDR3 is TGTGCCAGCAGCCTAGCGGGAGGACGGGAGACCCAGTACTTC. It encodes CASSLAGGRETQYF.

This chain joins TRBV19 and TRBJ1-4, with TRBD1 identical over 7 bases. Germline CDR1 reads LNHDA; CDR2 reads SQIVND (reference sequence). Germline trimming cut 5 bases from V and 8 bases from J; bases unmatched to any gene: 5. The CDR3 extends over 13 amino acids. The CDR3 region is CASSRQGQEKLFF. The CDR3 nucleotides read TGTGCCAGTAGTCGACAGGGCCAAGAAAAACTGTTTTTT.